The 9 T cell receptor beta chains presented below share a single source sample, sequenced in a study of T cells after yellow fever vaccination. TCRdb re-derived calls from the 5' RACE reads in MiXCR, one entry per CDR3 protein. The sample has some 560,000 distinct CDR3 sequences; roughly a sixth are singletons. Sequencing was performed on PBMCs, taken 4 to 6 days after the first yellow fever vaccination. Source of these receptors: a man younger than 35 who received the YFV17D yellow fever vaccine.

This clonotype showed up just a few times. This chain uses TRBV7-8 with TRBJ2-1, with 13 positions matching TRBD2. The CDR3 runs 18 residues. V shed 5 bases and J 6 bases; nucleotides not matched to a gene: 13. Germline-derived CDR1 and CDR2 are SGHVS and FQNEAQ. Here the CDR3 reads CASSPTTSGGAQGNEQFF. As DNA, the CDR3 is TGTGCCAGCAGCCCTACAACTAGCGGGGGGGCCCAAGGCAATGAGCAGTTCTTC.

This sequence joins TRBV6-5 and TRBJ2-5; TRBD1 matches 7 bases. Germline V CDR1 and CDR2: MNHEY, SVGAGI. This CDR3 contains 14 residues. V lost 4 bases, J lost 5 bases, and 7 bases stayed unmatched. CDR3 amino acids: CASSFHRGWETQYF. CDR3 nucleotide sequence: TGTGCCAGCAGTTTTCACAGGGGTTGGGAGACCCAGTACTTC.

This clonotype was counted between two and nine times. V is TRBV7-9 and J is TRBJ2-7; D gene unclear. Germline V lookup: CDR1 SEHNR, CDR2 FQNEAQ (reference sequence). The CDR3 is 14 amino acids. V dropped 4 bases and J dropped 5 bases, with 15 bases sitting between them. In nucleotides, the CDR3 is TGTGCCAGCAGCTCTCGGTGGGCTGCGAACGAGCAGTACTTC. Its translation is CASSSRWAANEQYF.

V is TRBV7-9 and J is TRBJ2-7; D is unclear. The CDR3 is 11 residues long. Trimming left V 5 bases short and J 6 bases short, with 8 bases between. Germline CDR1 SEHNR, CDR2 FQNEAQ (reference sequence). The CDR3 nucleotides are TGTGCCAGCAGCATAGACATCGAGCAGTACGTC. It encodes CASSIDIEQYV.

This clonotype was counted between two and nine times. The chain employs TRBV4-3 and TRBJ1-4; D gene unclear. Trimming took off 1 base at V and 1 base at J, with 10 bases between the two ends. This CDR3 contains 16 residues. Per the germline V gene, CDR1 is LGHNA and CDR2 is YSLEER. The CDR3 region has the DNA TGCGCCAGCAGCCAAGGTCCTTCGGGAACTAATGAAAAACTGTTTTTT. Translated: CASSQGPSGTNEKLFF.

The chain joins TRBV27 to TRBJ2-7, with D unclear. CDR1 is MNHEY and CDR2 is SMNVEV in the germline V gene (reference sequence). CDR3 length: 14 residues. The V end was cut by 2 bases, the J end by 0 bases, with 8 bases between. Written as DNA, the CDR3 is TGTGCCAGCAGTTTACGGGCCTCCTCCTACGAGCAGTACTTC. This encodes CASSLRASSYEQYF.

This clonotype was seen a few times. V and J are TRBV2 and TRBJ2-5; the D gene is possibly TRBD1 (5 bases). Per the germline V gene, CDR1 is SNHLY and CDR2 is FYNNEI. V dropped 4 bases and J dropped 4 bases, with 7 bases sitting between them. This CDR3 spans 12 amino acids. CDR3 sequence reads: CASSARVETQYF. The CDR3 DNA reads as TGTGCCAGCAGTGCCAGGGTAGAGACCCAGTACTTC.

This clonotype was detected only a few times. The rearrangement uses TRBV4-1 and TRBJ1-5, with 7 positions matching TRBD1. V shed 3 bases and J 5 bases; nucleotides not matched to a gene: 10. Germline V CDR1 and CDR2: MGHRA, YSYEKL. The CDR3 runs to 16 residues. The CDR3 sequence is CASSHLGTAIHQPQHF. The CDR3 region has the DNA TGCGCCAGCAGCCACCTCGGGACAGCGATTCATCAGCCCCAGCATTTT.

V is TRBV11-2 and J is TRBJ1-2; possible D gene TRBD1, 6 bases. The germline V gene has CDR1 SGHAT and CDR2 FQNNGV. CDR3 length: 13 amino acids. Trimming left V 5 bases short and J 7 bases short, with 14 bases between. The CDR3 DNA reads as TGTGCCAGCAGCCCCGACAGGCAGGGTGGCTACACCTTC. It encodes CASSPDRQGGYTF.